The present T cell receptor (beta chain) was sequenced within a study of blood T cell repertoires in COVID-19. Methods used by the authors: It was from reference gene primer amplification that nucleated cell counts were estimated. Clones were read by immunoSEQ multiplex PCR, and TCRdb kept only the in-frame ones, dropping some. That table is the source of V, J and clone size, and D and trimming were worked out from the DNA. This sample carries about 400,000 clones, roughly 89% of them seen once, and the ten largest clones take approximately 1.4%. The V and J ends lost 5 bases and 3 bases respectively, with 8 bases between them. CDR3 length: 13 amino acids. The germline gives CDR1 MNHEY, CDR2 SVGAGI.

The sequence came from a woman younger than 45 with active or convalescent COVID-19. This chain links TRBV6-5 with TRBJ1-3; TRBD1 is a possible D gene (6 bases). The sample consisted of peripheral blood. CDR3 sequence: CASSPGVGNTIYF. Written as DNA, the CDR3 is TGTGCCAGCAGTCCAGGGGTTGGAAACACCATATATTTT.